This T cell receptor beta chain was retrieved from a study of spatial heterogeneity in lung cancer. Study-wide results and caveats: Follow-up blood showed ubiquitous expanded tumor TCRs less than blood at resection did.

V lost 1 base, J lost 0 bases, and 16 bases lay in between. The germline V gene encodes CDR1 DFQATT and CDR2 SNEGSKA (reference sequence). The CDR3 totals 17 residues. TCR cDNA molecules each had a unique molecular identifier. One entry per CDR3 protein results from TCRdb running MiXCR on the 5' RACE reads. The table records 45,000 to 55,000 distinct CDR3 sequences, less than 6% of them present only once. Time point reported: sample taken at primary tumor resection. Unsorted whole RNA from tumor, nontumor lung or frozen PBMC underwent sequencing. On this clonotype: Its specificity is not known.

The source of this sequence is a male donor with early-stage non-small cell lung cancer. This rearrangement joins TRBV20-1 to TRBJ2-1, with D perhaps given as TRBD1 or TRBD2 (5 bases each). The specimen was PBMCs, collected at surgery. CDR3 protein: CSARVLGTASSYNEQFF. The CDR3 DNA reads as TGCAGTGCTAGAGTACTAGGGACGGCTAGCTCCTACAATGAGCAGTTCTTC.